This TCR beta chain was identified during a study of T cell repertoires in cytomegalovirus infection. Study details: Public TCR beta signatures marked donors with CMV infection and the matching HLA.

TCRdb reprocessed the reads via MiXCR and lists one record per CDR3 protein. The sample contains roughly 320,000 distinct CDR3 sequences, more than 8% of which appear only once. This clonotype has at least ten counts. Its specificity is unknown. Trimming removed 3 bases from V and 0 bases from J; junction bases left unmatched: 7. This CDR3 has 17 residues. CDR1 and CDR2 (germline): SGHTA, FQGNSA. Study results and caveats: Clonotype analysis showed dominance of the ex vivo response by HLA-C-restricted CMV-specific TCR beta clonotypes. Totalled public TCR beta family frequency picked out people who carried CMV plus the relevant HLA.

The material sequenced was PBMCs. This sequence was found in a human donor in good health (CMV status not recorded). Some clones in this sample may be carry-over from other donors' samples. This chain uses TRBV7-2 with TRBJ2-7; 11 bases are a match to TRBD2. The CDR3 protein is CASSFWTSGHPSYEQYF. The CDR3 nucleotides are TGTGCCAGCAGCTTTTGGACTAGCGGGCATCCCTCCTACGAGCAGTACTTC.